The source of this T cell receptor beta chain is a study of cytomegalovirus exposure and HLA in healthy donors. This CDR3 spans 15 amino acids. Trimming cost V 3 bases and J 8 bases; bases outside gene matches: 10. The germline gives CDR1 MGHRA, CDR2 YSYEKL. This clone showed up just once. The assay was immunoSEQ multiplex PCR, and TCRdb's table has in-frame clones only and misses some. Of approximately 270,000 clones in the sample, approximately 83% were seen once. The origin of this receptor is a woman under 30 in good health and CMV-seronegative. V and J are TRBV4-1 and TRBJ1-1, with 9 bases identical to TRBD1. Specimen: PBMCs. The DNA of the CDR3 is TGCGCCAGCAGCCACCGAGGACAGGGGACTTCCGAAGCTTTCTTT. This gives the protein CASSHRGQGTSEAFF.